The present entry profiles one T cell receptor (beta chain) with its context. Its antigen is undetermined. The data were obtained in a study of CD8 T cells in ankylosing spondylitis. The study's findings and limits: Apparently characteristic of ankylosing spondylitis blood was a TCR beta motif (roughly 8 highly homologous variants). Disease-linked clones were CD8+ and relatively rare in peripheral blood. Disease-linked clones were reportedly significantly enriched in matched ankylosing spondylitis synovial fluid.

The CDR3 extends over 16 amino acids. Trimming took 5 bases from V and 0 from J, leaving 16 bases between them. CDR1 and CDR2 (germline): SGHRS, YFSETQ. Using quantitative 5'-RACE with molecular barcodes, the authors made TCR beta libraries. TCRdb independently ran MiXCR on the 5' RACE reads; one entry per CDR3 protein. Among 250,000 to 400,000 distinct CDR3 sequences listed, roughly 11% were seen once. The receptor comes from a female donor with ankylosing spondylitis or in good health (not recorded which). Sequencing was done on a sample of blood, either unsorted or a sorted T cell fraction (not recorded which). V gene TRBV5-1 combines with J gene TRBJ2-3; D gene ambiguous. CDR3 sequence (DNA): TGCGCCAGCAGTTGGTCTTCGGCGGCTAGCACAGATACGCAGTATTTT. Its translation is CASSWSSAASTDTQYF.